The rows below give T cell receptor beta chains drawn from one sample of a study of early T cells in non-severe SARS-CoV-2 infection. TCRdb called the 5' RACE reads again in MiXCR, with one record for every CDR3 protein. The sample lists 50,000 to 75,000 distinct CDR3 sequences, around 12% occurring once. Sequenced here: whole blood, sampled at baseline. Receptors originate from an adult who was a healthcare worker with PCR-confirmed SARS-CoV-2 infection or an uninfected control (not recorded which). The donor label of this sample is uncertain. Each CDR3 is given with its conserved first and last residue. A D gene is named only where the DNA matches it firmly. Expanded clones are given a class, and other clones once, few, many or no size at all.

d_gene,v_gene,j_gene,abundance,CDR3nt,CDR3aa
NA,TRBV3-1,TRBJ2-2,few,TGTGCCAGCAGCCAATCGGGTAGCGGAGAATACACCGGGGAGCTGTTTTTT,CASSQSGSGEYTGELFF
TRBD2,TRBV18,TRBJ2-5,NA,TGTGCCAGCTCACCTGTCCTAGCGGGGCAAGAGACCCAGTACTTC,CASSPVLAGQETQYF
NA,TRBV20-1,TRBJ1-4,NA,TGCAGTGCCAGGATTGCACAGGCAGGAAATGAAAAACTGTTTTTT,CSARIAQAGNEKLFF
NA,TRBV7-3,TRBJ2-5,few,TGTGCCAGCAGCTTAAGGGTAGCGGAGCAAGAGACCCAGTACTTC,CASSLRVAEQETQYF
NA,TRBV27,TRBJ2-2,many,TGTGCCAGCAGTTTAGGGCAGCCCAAAGCCACCGGGGAGCTGTTTTTT,CASSLGQPKATGELFF
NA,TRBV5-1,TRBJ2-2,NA,TGCGCCAGCAGCTTGAAGCCAAGGGGGGACGTAGACACCGGGGAGCTGTTTTTT,CASSLKPRGDVDTGELFF
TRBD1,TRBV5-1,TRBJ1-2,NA,TGCGCCAGCAGATCCCATTACCCAGGGGGAAGTAGCTATGGCTACACCTTC,CASRSHYPGGSSYGYTF
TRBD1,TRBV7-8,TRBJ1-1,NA,TGTGCCAGCAGCTCAGGGGGCCCTAAGACTGAAGCTTTCTTT,CASSSGGPKTEAFF
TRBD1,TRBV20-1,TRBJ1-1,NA,TGCAGTGCTTCCCTCGGGGACAGAGGGTTCATGAACACTGAAGCTTTCTTT,CSASLGDRGFMNTEAFF
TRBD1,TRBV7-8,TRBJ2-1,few,TGTGCCAGCAGCCCAGGACAGGGGGTTGAGCAGTTCTTC,CASSPGQGVEQFF
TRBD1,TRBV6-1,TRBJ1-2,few,TGTGCCAGCAGTGAAGGGGGGACAGGGCAAAAAGGCTACACCTTC,CASSEGGTGQKGYTF
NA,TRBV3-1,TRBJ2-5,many,TGTGCCAGCAGCCAAGCCCGGGCACAGACCCAGTACTTC,CASSQARAQTQYF
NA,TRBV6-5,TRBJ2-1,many,TGTGCCAGCAGTTCCGGTCCGATGGGTGAGCAGTTCTTC,CASSSGPMGEQFF
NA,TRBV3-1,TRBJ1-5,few,TGTGCCAGCAGCCAAGATTGGGGCGGCCAGCCCCAGCATTTT,CASSQDWGGQPQHF
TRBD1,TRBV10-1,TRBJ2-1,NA,TGCGCCAGCAGGAGCGATACCGGGACAGGACAATACAATGAGCAGTTCTTC,CASRSDTGTGQYNEQFF
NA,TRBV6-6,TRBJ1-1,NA,TGTGCCAGCAGTTACTCGGGAGATTACGCTGAAGCTTTCTTT,CASSYSGDYAEAFF
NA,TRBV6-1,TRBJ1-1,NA,TGTGCCACGCTCGTTTTATCCATCAGGGCTTTCTTT,CATLVLSIRAFF
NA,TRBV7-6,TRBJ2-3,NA,TGTGCCAGCAGCTTAGACGGCAGGGTGGGCACAGATACGCAGTATTTT,CASSLDGRVGTDTQYF
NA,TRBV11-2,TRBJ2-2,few,TGTGCCAGCAGCCCTCAGATGAACACCGGGGAGCTGTTTTTT,CASSPQMNTGELFF
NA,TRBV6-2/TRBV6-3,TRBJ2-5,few,TGTGCCAGCAGTAGGACGGGGGTACTACAAGAGACCCAGTACTTC,CASSRTGVLQETQYF
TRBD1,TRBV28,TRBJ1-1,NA,TGTGCCAGCAGTATAGGGACAGGTGTTATCTTGGAAGCTTTCTTT,CASSIGTGVILEAFF
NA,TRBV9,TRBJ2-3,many,TGTGCCAGCAGCCCGAGAATTACAGATACGCAGTATTTT,CASSPRITDTQYF
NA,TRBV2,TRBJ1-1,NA,TGTGCCACCAGGGCGGGGGGGACTGAAGCTTTCTTT,CATRAGGTEAFF
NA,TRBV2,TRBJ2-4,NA,TGTGCCAGCAGTGACTGGGATCTAGCCAAAAACATTCAGTACTTC,CASSDWDLAKNIQYF
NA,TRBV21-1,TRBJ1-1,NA,TGTGCCAGCAGCAAATGGGGGGTCGCGCACACTGAAGCTTTCTTT,CASSKWGVAHTEAFF
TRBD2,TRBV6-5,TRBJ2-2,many,TGTGCCAGCAGCCACCGCAGTTGGGCGGGGGGTCCTACCGGGGAGCTGTTTTTT,CASSHRSWAGGPTGELFF
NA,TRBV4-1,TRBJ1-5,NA,TGCGCCAGCAGCCAAGGGGGGGCTCAGCCCCAGCATTTT,CASSQGGAQPQHF
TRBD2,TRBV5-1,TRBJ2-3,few,TGCGCCAGCAGCAGTAGCGGGGGGGCGAATACGCAGTATTTT,CASSSSGGANTQYF
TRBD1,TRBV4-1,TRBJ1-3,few,TGCGCCAGCAGCCGAACCGGGACAGGGACCTCTGGAAACACCATATATTTT,CASSRTGTGTSGNTIYF
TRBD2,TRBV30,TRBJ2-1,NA,TGTGCCTGGTCGCCTAGCGGGGGGGCTGAGCAGTTCTTC,CAWSPSGGAEQFF
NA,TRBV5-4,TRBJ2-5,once,TGTGCCAGCAGCTTAGACGGAGAGACCCAGTACTTC,CASSLDGETQYF
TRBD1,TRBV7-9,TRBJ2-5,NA,TGTGCCAGCAGCTTAGAGGGGACAGCAGCCCAAGTGCAAGAGACCCGGTACTTC,CASSLEGTAAQVQETRYF
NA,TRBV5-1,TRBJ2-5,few,TGCGCCAGCAGCGCTGTACGGGGCACAGAGACCCAGTACTTC,CASSAVRGTETQYF
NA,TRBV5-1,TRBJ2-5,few,TGCGCCAGCAGCTTGCATCACAGCCAAGAGACCCAGTACTTC,CASSLHHSQETQYF
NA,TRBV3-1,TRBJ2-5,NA,TGTGCCAGCAGCCAAACTGGGACCCAGTACTTC,CASSQTGTQYF
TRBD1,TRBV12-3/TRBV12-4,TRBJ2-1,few,TGTGCCAGCAAGAGACAGGGTTCACTGGAGCAGTTCTTC,CASKRQGSLEQFF
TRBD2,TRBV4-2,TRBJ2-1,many,TGTGCCAGCAGCCAAGACCTGTCGCGGGGGGATCACAATGAGCAGTTCTTC,CASSQDLSRGDHNEQFF
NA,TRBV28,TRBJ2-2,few,TGTGCCAGCAGTTTTGGGGCTAGGGGGAACACCGGGGAGCTGTTTTTT,CASSFGARGNTGELFF
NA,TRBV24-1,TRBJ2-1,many,TGTGCCACCAGTGAGTCGGGGGCCTACAATGAGCAGTTCTTC,CATSESGAYNEQFF
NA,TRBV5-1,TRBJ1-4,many,TGCGCCAGCAGCCTGCGGACCTCACCTAAGAATGAAAAACTGTTTTTT,CASSLRTSPKNEKLFF
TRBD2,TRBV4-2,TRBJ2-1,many,TGTGCCAGCAGCCAAGATCTGGCGGGGGGGCCCCATGAGCAGTTCTTC,CASSQDLAGGPHEQFF
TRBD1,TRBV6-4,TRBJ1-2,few,TGTGCCAGCAGTGACTGGAACAGGGGGCCTTTCTTGGGCTACACCTTC,CASSDWNRGPFLGYTF
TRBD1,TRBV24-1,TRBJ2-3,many,TGTGCCACCAGTGCCTCACAGGGGGCATTGGCAGATACGCAGTATTTT,CATSASQGALADTQYF